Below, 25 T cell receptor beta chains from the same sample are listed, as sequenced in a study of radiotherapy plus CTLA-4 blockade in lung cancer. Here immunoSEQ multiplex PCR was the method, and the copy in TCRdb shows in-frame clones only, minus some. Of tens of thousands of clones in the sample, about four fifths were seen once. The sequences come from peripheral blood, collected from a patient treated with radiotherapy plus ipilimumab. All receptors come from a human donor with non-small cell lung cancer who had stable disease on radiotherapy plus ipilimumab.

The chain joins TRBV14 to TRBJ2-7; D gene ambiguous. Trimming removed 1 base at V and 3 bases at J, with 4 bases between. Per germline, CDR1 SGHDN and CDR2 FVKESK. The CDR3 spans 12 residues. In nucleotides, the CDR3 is TGTGCCAGCAGCCAAGTCGGCTACGAGCAGTACTTC. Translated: CASSQVGYEQYF.

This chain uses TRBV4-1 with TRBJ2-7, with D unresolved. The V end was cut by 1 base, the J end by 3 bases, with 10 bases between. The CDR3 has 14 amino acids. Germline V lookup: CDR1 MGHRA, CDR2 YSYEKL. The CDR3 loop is CASSQATTNYEQYF. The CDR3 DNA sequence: TGCGCCAGCAGCCAAGCGACAACCAACTACGAGCAGTACTTC.

The CDR3 protein is CASSRTEGQGHGYTF. In DNA form, the CDR3 reads TGTGCCAGCTCACGGACCGAGGGACAGGGACATGGCTACACCTTC. The gene calls are TRBV18 and TRBJ1-2; the match to TRBD1 covers 9 bases. The ends lost 4 bases at V and 6 bases at J; junction bases unmatched: 9. From germline, CDR1 is KGHSH and CDR2 LQKENI. The CDR3 consists of 15 residues.

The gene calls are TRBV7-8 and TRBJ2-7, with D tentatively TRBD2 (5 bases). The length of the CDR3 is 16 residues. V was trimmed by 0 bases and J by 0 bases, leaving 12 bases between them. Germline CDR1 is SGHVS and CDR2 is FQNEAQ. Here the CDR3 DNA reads TGTGCCAGCAGCTTAGCAGGTCGGGGTAGCTCCTACGAGCAGTACTTC. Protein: CASSLAGRGSSYEQYF.

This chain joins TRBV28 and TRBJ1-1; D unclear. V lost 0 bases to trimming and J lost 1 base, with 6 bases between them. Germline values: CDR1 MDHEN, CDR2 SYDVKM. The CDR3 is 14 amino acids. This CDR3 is CASSLWSGNTEAFF. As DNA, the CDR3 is TGTGCCAGCAGTTTATGGTCAGGGAACACTGAAGCTTTCTTT.

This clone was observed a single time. The chain's CDR3 is CASSDGTVTGELFF. Written as DNA, the CDR3 is TGTGCCAGCAGCGACGGGACAGTCACCGGGGAGCTGTTTTTT. The rearrangement uses TRBV28 and TRBJ2-2, with TRBD1 identical over 7 bases. This CDR3 contains 14 residues. Germline values: CDR1 MDHEN, CDR2 SYDVKM. Losses at the gene ends were 6 bases for V and 4 bases for J; bases not matched to a gene: 5.

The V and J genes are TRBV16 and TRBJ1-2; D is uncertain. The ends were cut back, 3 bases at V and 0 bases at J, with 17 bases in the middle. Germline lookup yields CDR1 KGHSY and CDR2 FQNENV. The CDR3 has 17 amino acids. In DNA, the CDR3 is TGTGCCAGCAGCCAGATACAGTTTCAAAGGACTAACTATGGCTACACCTTC. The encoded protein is CASSQIQFQRTNYGYTF.

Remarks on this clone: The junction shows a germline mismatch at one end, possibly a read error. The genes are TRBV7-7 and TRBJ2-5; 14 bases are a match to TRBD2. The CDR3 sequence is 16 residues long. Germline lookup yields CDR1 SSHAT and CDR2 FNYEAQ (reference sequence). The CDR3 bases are TGTGCTAGCAGCTTGGGGACTAGCGGGAGTCGGGAGACCCAGTACTTC. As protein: CASSLGTSGSRETQYF.

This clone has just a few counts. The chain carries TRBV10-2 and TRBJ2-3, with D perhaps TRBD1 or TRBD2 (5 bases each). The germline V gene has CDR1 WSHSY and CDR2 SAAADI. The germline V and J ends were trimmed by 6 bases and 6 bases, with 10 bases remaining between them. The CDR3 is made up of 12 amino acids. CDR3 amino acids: CASSGTLDTQYF. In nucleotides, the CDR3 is TGCGCCAGCAGCGGGACGTTGGATACGCAGTATTTT.

CDR3 residues: CATSRKVQGMNTEAFF. CDR3 coding DNA: TGTGCCACCAGCAGAAAAGTACAGGGGATGAACACTGAAGCTTTCTTT. The chain carries TRBV15 and TRBJ1-1, with 7 positions matching TRBD1. Trimming cost V 2 bases and J 0 bases; bases outside gene matches: 6. CDR3 length: 16 amino acids. Germline CDR1 reads LNHNV; CDR2 reads YYDKDF (reference sequence).

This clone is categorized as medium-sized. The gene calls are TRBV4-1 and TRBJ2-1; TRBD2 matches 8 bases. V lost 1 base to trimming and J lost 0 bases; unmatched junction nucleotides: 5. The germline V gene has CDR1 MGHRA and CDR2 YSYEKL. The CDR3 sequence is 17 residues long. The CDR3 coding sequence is TGCGCCAGCAGCCAAGTTGAAGGGACTAGCTCCTACAATGAGCAGTTCTTC. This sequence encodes CASSQVEGTSSYNEQFF.

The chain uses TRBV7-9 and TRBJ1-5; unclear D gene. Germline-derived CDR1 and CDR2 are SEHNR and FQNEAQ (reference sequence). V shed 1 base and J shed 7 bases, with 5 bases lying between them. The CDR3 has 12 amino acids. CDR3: CASSLGSQPQHF. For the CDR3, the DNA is TGTGCCAGCAGCTTAGGTTCCCAGCCCCAGCATTTT.

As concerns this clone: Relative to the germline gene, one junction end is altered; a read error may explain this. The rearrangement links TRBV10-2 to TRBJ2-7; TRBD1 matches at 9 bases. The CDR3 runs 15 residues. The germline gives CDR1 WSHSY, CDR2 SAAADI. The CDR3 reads CTSRNWDREVSEQYF. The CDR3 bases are TGCACCAGCAGGAATTGGGACAGGGAAGTATCCGAGCAGTACTTC.

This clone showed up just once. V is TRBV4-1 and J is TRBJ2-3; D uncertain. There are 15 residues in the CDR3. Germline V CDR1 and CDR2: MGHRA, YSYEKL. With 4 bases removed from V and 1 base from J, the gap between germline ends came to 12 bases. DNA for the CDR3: TGCGCCAGCAGCCCTTCTGGCTACGGCACAGATACGCAGTATTTT. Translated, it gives CASSPSGYGTDTQYF.

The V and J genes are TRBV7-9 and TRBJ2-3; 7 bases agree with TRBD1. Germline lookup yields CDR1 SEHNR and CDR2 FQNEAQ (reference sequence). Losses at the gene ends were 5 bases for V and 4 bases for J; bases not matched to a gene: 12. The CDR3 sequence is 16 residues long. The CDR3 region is CASSVGTVLYSDTQYF. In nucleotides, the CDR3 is TGTGCCAGCAGCGTCGGGACAGTTCTCTACTCAGATACGCAGTATTTT.

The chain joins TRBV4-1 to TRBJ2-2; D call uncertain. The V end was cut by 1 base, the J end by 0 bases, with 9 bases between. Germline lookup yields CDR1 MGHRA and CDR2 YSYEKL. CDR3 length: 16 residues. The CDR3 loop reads CASSQVAAANTGELFF. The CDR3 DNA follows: TGCGCCAGCAGCCAAGTAGCTGCCGCGAACACCGGGGAGCTGTTTTTT.

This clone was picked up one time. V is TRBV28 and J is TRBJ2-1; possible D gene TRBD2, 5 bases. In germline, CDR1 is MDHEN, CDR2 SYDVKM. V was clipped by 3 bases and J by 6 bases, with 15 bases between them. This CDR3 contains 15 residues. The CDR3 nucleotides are TGTGCCAGCAGTTTGGGCGGGCGGGCCTCCAATGAGCAGTTCTTC. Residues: CASSLGGRASNEQFF.

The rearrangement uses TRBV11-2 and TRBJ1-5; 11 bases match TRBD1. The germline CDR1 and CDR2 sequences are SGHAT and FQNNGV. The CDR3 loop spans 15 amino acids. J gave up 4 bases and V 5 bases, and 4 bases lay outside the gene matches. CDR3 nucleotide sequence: TGTGCCAGCAGCAAGGACAGGGGGCGGAATCAGCCCCAGCATTTT. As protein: CASSKDRGRNQPQHF.

The CDR3 protein is CASTGLAGVYTDTQYF. The CDR3 DNA is TGTGCCAGCACCGGACTAGCGGGAGTGTACACAGATACGCAGTATTTT. This sequence joins TRBV2 and TRBJ2-3, with TRBD2 identical over 13 bases. This CDR3 has 16 amino acids. Looked up from germline, CDR1 is SNHLY and CDR2 is FYNNEI. J gave up 2 bases and V 7 bases, and 6 bases lay outside the gene matches. Full variable domain (outside the CDR3, taken from reference TRBV2 and TRBJ2-3): EPEVTQTPSHQVTQMGQEVILRCVPISNHLYFYWYRQILGQKVEFLVSFYNNEISEKSEIFDDQFSVERPDGSNFTLKIRSTKLEDSAMYFCASTGLAGVYTDTQYFGPGTRLTVL.

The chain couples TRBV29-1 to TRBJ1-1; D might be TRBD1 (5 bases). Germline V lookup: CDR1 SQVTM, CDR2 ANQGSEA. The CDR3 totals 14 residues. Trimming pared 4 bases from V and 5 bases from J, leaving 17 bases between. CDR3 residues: CSVGSGGFGTEAFF. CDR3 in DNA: TGCAGCGTTGGGAGCGGGGGTTTTGGTACTGAAGCTTTCTTT.

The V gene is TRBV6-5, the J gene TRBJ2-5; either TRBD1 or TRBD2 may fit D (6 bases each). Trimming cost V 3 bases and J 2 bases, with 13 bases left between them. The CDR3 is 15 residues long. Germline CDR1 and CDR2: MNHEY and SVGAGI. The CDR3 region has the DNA TGTGCCAGCAGTTATCTTTTAGGGGGGCAAGAGACCCAGTACTTC. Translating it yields CASSYLLGGQETQYF.

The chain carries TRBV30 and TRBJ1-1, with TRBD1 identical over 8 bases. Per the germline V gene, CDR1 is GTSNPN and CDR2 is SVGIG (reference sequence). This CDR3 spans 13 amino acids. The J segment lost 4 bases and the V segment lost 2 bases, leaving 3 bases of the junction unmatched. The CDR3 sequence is CAWSPGGVTEAFF. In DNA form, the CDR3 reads TGTGCCTGGAGTCCAGGGGGCGTCACTGAAGCTTTCTTT. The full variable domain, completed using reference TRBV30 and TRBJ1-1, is SQTIHQWPATLVQPVGSPLSLECTVEGTSNPNLYWYRQAAGRGLQLLFYSVGIGQISSEVPQNLSASRPQDRQFILSSKKLLLSDSGFYLCAWSPGGVTEAFFGQGTRLTVV.

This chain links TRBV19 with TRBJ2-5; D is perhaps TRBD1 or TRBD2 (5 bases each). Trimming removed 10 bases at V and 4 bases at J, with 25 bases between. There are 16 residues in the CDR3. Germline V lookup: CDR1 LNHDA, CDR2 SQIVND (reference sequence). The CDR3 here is CATSRGRGPQLETQYF. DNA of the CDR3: TGTGCCACCTCTCGGGGAAGGGGACCACAACTAGAGACCCAGTACTTC.

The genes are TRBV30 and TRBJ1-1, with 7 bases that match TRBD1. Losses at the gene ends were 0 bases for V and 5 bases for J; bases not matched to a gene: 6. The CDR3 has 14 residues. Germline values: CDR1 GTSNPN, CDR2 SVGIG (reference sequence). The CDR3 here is CAWSVKGARTEAFF. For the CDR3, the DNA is TGTGCCTGGAGTGTCAAGGGGGCGCGGACTGAAGCTTTCTTT.

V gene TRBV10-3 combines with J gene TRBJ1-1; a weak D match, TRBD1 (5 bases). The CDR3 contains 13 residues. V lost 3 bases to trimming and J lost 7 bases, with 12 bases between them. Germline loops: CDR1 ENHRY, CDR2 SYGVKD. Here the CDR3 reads CAISDLGLGEAFF. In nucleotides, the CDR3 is TGTGCCATCAGTGACTTGGGGCTGGGTGAAGCTTTCTTT.